A selection of T cell receptor beta chains follows, all from one sample in a study of CD8+ T cells in alopecia areata. Profiled with immunoSEQ multiplex PCR; TCRdb holds only in-frame clones, not every one. The sample lists 95,000 to 100,000 clones; just under 60% were seen once. The input for sequencing was CD8+ T cells sorted from blood, taken around week 55, from a patient treated with tofacitinib. Source of these receptors: a human donor with alopecia areata. Each CDR3 is given with its conserved first and last residue. The D gene is left open where the match is weak. Not all rows give a size; the values are once, few, many and, for expanded clones, a class.

size: .; D: .; V: TRBV30; J: TRBJ1-1; CDR3: CAWSSGSSEAFF; DNA: TGTGCCTGGAGTTCTGGGAGTTCTGAAGCTTTCTTT
size: few; D: .; V: TRBV10-3; J: TRBJ2-5; CDR3: CAISELGTQETQYF; DNA: TGTGCCATCAGTGAGTTGGGTACCCAAGAGACCCAGTACTTC
size: .; D: .; V: TRBV27; J: TRBJ1-2; CDR3: CASSLGSNYGYTF; DNA: TGTGCCAGCAGCCTCGGTTCTAACTATGGCTACACCTTC
size: few; D: .; V: TRBV20-1; J: TRBJ2-5; CDR3: CSAARETQYF; DNA: TGCAGTGCTGCGCGGGAGACCCAGTACTTC
size: many; D: TRBD2; V: TRBV5-1; J: TRBJ2-1; CDR3: CASSTRGGHNEQFF; DNA: TGCGCCAGCAGCACCCGGGGGGGACACAATGAGCAGTTCTTC
size: .; D: .; V: TRBV10-3; J: TRBJ2-3; CDR3: CAILRDSTDTQYF; DNA: TGTGCCATCCTGAGGGACAGCACAGATACGCAGTATTTT
size: .; D: .; V: TRBV29-1; J: TRBJ2-3; CDR3: CSVAGTEHTDTQYF; DNA: TGCAGCGTCGCGGGGACGGAGCACACAGATACGCAGTATTTT
size: .; D: .; V: TRBV30; J: TRBJ1-3; CDR3: CAWSHDMTRNTIYF; DNA: TGTGCCTGGAGTCACGATATGACTCGAAACACCATATATTTT
size: .; D: TRBD2; V: TRBV5-1; J: TRBJ2-4; CDR3: CASSYGTSGVKNIQYF; DNA: TGCGCCAGCAGCTACGGGACTAGCGGGGTCAAAAACATTCAGTACTTC
size: .; D: .; V: TRBV28; J: TRBJ2-1; CDR3: CASSLGRSGNEQFF; DNA: TGTGCCAGTTCCCTGGGTAGATCCGGCAATGAGCAGTTCTTC
size: .; D: TRBD1; V: TRBV12-5; J: TRBJ1-5; CDR3: CASGLAGIQSQDRDGQPQHF; DNA: TGTGCTAGTGGTTTGGCAGGTATACAAAGCCAGGACAGGGACGGACAGCCCCAGCATTTT
size: .; D: .; V: TRBV7-6; J: TRBJ1-2; CDR3: CASSLYGGLIYGYTF; DNA: TGTGCCAGCAGCTTATACGGGGGCCTGATCTATGGCTACACCTTC
size: once; D: .; V: TRBV30; J: TRBJ1-1; CDR3: CAWSGEDSNTEAFF; DNA: TGTGCCTGGAGTGGGGAGGACTCGAACACTGAAGCTTTCTTT
size: .; D: TRBD1; V: TRBV13; J: TRBJ1-1; CDR3: CASSPPRDSSVNTEAFF; DNA: TGTGCCAGCAGCCCCCCCCGGGACAGTTCTGTGAACACTGAAGCTTTCTTT
size: .; D: .; V: TRBV11-3; J: TRBJ2-1; CDR3: CASSGPPTYNEQFF; DNA: TGTGCCAGCAGCGGTCCACCAACCTACAATGAGCAGTTCTTC
size: .; D: TRBD1; V: TRBV2; J: TRBJ2-7; CDR3: CASSDSGTGNYEQYF; DNA: TGTGCCAGCAGTGACTCCGGGACAGGAAACTACGAGCAGTACTTC
size: .; D: .; V: TRBV4-2; J: TRBJ2-7; CDR3: CASSQDWFGVYEQYF; DNA: TGTGCCAGCAGCCAAGATTGGTTCGGAGTCTACGAGCAGTACTTC
size: few; D: .; V: TRBV4-2; J: TRBJ1-2; CDR3: CASSQGTENYGYTF; DNA: TGTGCCAGCAGCCAAGGGACAGAAAACTATGGCTACACCTTC
size: .; D: TRBD1; V: TRBV29-1; J: TRBJ2-7; CDR3: CSVGQGATYEQYF; DNA: TGCAGCGTAGGACAGGGGGCCACCTACGAGCAGTACTTC
size: few; D: .; V: TRBV6-1; J: TRBJ2-5; CDR3: CASSGLRVALETQYF; DNA: TGTGCCAGCAGTGGACTCCGGGTCGCCTTGGAGACCCAGTACTTC
size: few; D: .; V: TRBV4-1; J: TRBJ2-1; CDR3: CASSQSRDEQFF; DNA: TGCGCCAGCAGCCAGTCCCGGGATGAGCAGTTCTTC
size: few; D: TRBD1; V: TRBV5-1; J: TRBJ2-1; CDR3: CASSLGGRYNEQFF; DNA: TGCGCCAGCAGCTTAGGGGGCCGGTACAATGAGCAGTTCTTC
size: .; D: .; V: TRBV30; J: TRBJ2-2; CDR3: CAWSVQGSDTGELFF; DNA: TGTGCCTGGAGTGTCCAGGGATCCGACACCGGGGAGCTGTTTTTT
size: .; D: .; V: TRBV11-2; J: TRBJ1-1; CDR3: CASSPQDPEAFF; DNA: TGTGCCAGCAGCCCACAGGACCCTGAAGCTTTCTTT
size: .; D: TRBD1; V: TRBV5-1; J: TRBJ1-2; CDR3: CASSLNLGPGGLFYGYTF; DNA: TGCGCCAGCAGCCTCAACCTAGGACCAGGGGGACTCTTCTATGGCTACACCTTC
size: .; D: TRBD1; V: TRBV10-2; J: TRBJ1-1; CDR3: CASSTGGGNTEAFF; DNA: TGCGCCAGCAGTACAGGGGGCGGAAACACTGAAGCTTTCTTT
size: few; D: TRBD1; V: TRBV15; J: TRBJ2-3; CDR3: CATSSLQGAGDTQYF; DNA: TGTGCCACCAGCAGCTTACAGGGGGCAGGAGATACGCAGTATTTT
size: once; D: .; V: TRBV30; J: TRBJ1-1; CDR3: CAWSVLSQVRPEAFF; DNA: TGTGCCTGGAGTGTACTTTCGCAGGTCCGTCCTGAAGCTTTCTTT
size: once; D: TRBD1; V: TRBV27; J: TRBJ1-2; CDR3: CASSLTGTGHGYTF; DNA: TGTGCCAGCAGTCTAACCGGGACAGGGCATGGCTACACCTTC
size: .; D: TRBD1; V: TRBV7-8; J: TRBJ1-6; CDR3: CASSSHEVTGAHSPLHF; DNA: TGTGCCAGCAGCTCCCACGAGGTCACAGGGGCGCATTCACCCCTCCACTTT
size: .; D: .; V: TRBV5-6; J: TRBJ2-2; CDR3: CASSLVVAGELFF; DNA: TGTGCCAGCAGCTTGGTGGTAGCCGGGGAGCTGTTTTTT
size: .; D: .; V: TRBV27; J: TRBJ1-2; CDR3: CASSRGIGYGYTF; DNA: TGTGCCAGCAGTAGGGGGATAGGCTATGGCTACACCTTC
size: .; D: TRBD2; V: TRBV7-6; J: TRBJ2-1; CDR3: CASSFVAGTGNEQFF; DNA: TGTGCCAGCAGCTTCGTAGCGGGGACGGGCAATGAGCAGTTCTTC
size: once; D: TRBD2; V: TRBV13; J: TRBJ2-3; CDR3: CASSSGLAGESLTHSTQYF; DNA: TGTGCCAGCAGCTCGGGACTAGCGGGGGAGTCACTTACACACAGTACGCAGTATTTT
size: .; D: TRBD1; V: TRBV5-1; J: TRBJ2-7; CDR3: CASSWTGSYEQYF; DNA: TGCGCCAGCAGCTGGACAGGCTCCTACGAGCAGTACTTC
size: .; D: TRBD1; V: TRBV15; J: TRBJ1-2; CDR3: CATSATGIAYGYTF; DNA: TGTGCCACCAGCGCGACAGGGATCGCCTATGGCTACACCTTC
size: .; D: TRBD1; V: TRBV7-2; J: TRBJ2-5; CDR3: CASSKTGVETQYF; DNA: TGTGCCAGCAGCAAAACAGGGGTGGAGACCCAGTACTTC
size: .; D: .; V: TRBV7-8; J: TRBJ1-1; CDR3: CASSLDIPNTEAFF; DNA: TGTGCCAGCAGCTTAGATATCCCGAACACTGAAGCTTTCTTT
size: medium-sized; D: .; V: TRBV2; J: TRBJ2-4; CDR3: CASSDSDGKNIQYF; DNA: TGTGCCAGCAGTGACTCAGATGGGAAAAACATTCAGTACTTC
size: .; D: .; V: TRBV9; J: TRBJ2-7; CDR3: CASSVVSGSYEQYF; DNA: TGTGCCAGCAGCGTAGTTAGCGGATCCTACGAGCAGTACTTC
size: .; D: TRBD1; V: TRBV5-6; J: TRBJ2-7; CDR3: CASSLAGQLYEQYF; DNA: TGTGCCAGCAGCTTGGCGGGACAGCTCTACGAGCAGTACTTC
size: .; D: .; V: TRBV7-8; J: TRBJ2-3; CDR3: CASGDTSTDTQYF; DNA: TGTGCCAGCGGGGACACGAGTACAGATACGCAGTATTTT
size: .; D: .; V: TRBV15; J: TRBJ1-1; CDR3: CATSGRGMNTEAFF; DNA: TGTGCCACCAGCGGTAGGGGAATGAACACTGAAGCTTTCTTT
size: few; D: TRBD1; V: TRBV2; J: TRBJ1-5; CDR3: CASSGGTENQPQHF; DNA: TGTGCCAGCAGTGGCGGGACAGAGAATCAGCCCCAGCATTTT
size: few; D: .; V: TRBV7-9; J: TRBJ2-2; CDR3: CASSSSGLSELTGELFF; DNA: TGTGCCAGCAGCTCATCGGGACTCTCAGAACTCACCGGGGAGCTGTTTTTT
size: once; D: TRBD1; V: TRBV7-9; J: TRBJ1-2; CDR3: CASSMQGQGNYGYTF; DNA: TGTGCCAGCAGCATGCAGGGACAGGGAAACTATGGCTACACCTTC
size: .; D: .; V: TRBV7-9; J: TRBJ2-5; CDR3: CASSPHLGGAETQYF; DNA: TGTGCCAGCAGCCCCCACCTGGGGGGCGCGGAGACCCAGTACTTC
size: .; D: .; V: TRBV9; J: TRBJ2-7; CDR3: CASSDGQGRNEQYF; DNA: TGTGCCAGCAGCGATGGGCAGGGGAGGAACGAGCAGTACTTC
size: few; D: .; V: TRBV7-9; J: TRBJ2-2; CDR3: CASSNGELFF; DNA: TGTGCCAGCTCGAACGGGGAGCTGTTTTTT
size: .; D: .; V: TRBV30; J: TRBJ1-5; CDR3: CAWSSGKNQPQHF; DNA: TGTGCCTGGAGTTCAGGGAAGAATCAGCCCCAGCATTTT
size: .; D: .; V: TRBV4-2; J: TRBJ2-1; CDR3: CASSHTRFDRLGNEQFF; DNA: TGTGCCAGCAGCCATACTAGATTCGACAGGTTGGGCAATGAGCAGTTCTTC
size: .; D: .; V: TRBV6-5; J: TRBJ1-5; CDR3: CASSYERTNQPQHF; DNA: TGTGCCAGCAGTTATGAACGTACCAATCAGCCCCAGCATTTT
size: few; D: .; V: TRBV4-1; J: TRBJ2-1; CDR3: CASSQEPPGEYNEQFF; DNA: TGCGCCAGCAGCCAAGAGCCCCCTGGTGAATACAATGAGCAGTTCTTC
size: .; D: .; V: TRBV6-5; J: TRBJ1-1; CDR3: CASSFDTSNTEAFF; DNA: TGTGCCAGCAGTTTCGACACCTCAAACACTGAAGCTTTCTTT
size: .; D: .; V: TRBV7-2; J: TRBJ1-1; CDR3: CASTPRSPFEAFF; DNA: TGTGCCAGCACCCCCCGGTCCCCCTTTGAAGCTTTCTTT
size: .; D: .; V: TRBV7-9; J: TRBJ1-3; CDR3: CASSLLDSGNTIYF; DNA: TGTGCCAGCAGCCTCCTGGACAGCGGAAACACCATATATTTT
size: .; D: .; V: TRBV5-1; J: TRBJ1-6; CDR3: CASRLTELGSPLHF; DNA: TGCGCCAGCAGACTGACAGAGTTGGGGTCACCCCTCCACTTT
size: .; D: .; V: TRBV7-3; J: TRBJ2-1; CDR3: CASSSRLANEQFF; DNA: TGTGCCAGCAGCTCCCGCTTAGCCAATGAGCAGTTCTTC
size: .; D: .; V: TRBV2; J: TRBJ1-5; CDR3: CASSPDSNQPQHF; DNA: TGTGCCAGCAGTCCGGATAGCAATCAGCCCCAGCATTTT